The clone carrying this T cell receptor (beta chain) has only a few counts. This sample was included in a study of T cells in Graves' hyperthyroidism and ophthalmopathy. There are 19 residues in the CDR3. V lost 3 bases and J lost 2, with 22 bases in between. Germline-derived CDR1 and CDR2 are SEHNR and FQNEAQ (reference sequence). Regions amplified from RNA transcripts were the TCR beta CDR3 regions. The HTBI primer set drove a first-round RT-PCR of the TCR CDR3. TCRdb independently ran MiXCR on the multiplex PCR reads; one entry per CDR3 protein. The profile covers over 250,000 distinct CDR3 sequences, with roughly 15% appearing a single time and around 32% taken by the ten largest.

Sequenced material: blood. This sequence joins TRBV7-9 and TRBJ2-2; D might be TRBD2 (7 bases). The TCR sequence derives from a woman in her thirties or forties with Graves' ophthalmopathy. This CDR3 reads CASSFLARGPELNTGELFF. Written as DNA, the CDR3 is TGTGCCAGCAGCTTCTTAGCGCGGGGGCCCGAACTTAACACCGGGGAGCTGTTTTTT.